The entry below describes one TCR beta chain. Its specificity is not known. TCRdb's copy holds only in-frame clones and misses some; the assay was immunoSEQ multiplex PCR. The sample includes roughly 90,000 clones, about 90% seen only once; the top ten take roughly 8.7%. This entry belongs to a study of OX40 agonist ivuxolimab in advanced cancers. Study-level information: Anti-PD-1, anti-PD-L1 or anti-CTLA-4 therapy given earlier was allowed, and around 40% had some.

Study findings and constraints: Relative to CD4+, CD8+ T cells held more expanded clones on average. Not determined was the antigen specificity of the expanded peripheral T cells.

This receptor was identified in an adult with an advanced solid tumor such as melanoma, head and neck, liver or kidney cancer. Sequencing was performed on CD4+ or CD8+ T cells sorted from blood, taken in a trial of the OX40 agonist ivuxolimab.

DNA for the CDR3: TGCGCCAGCAGCTTGGACTCGGGGCAACGGGAGCAGTACTTC. Residues: CASSLDSGQREQYF. The chain has TRBV5-1 and TRBJ2-7; D possibly uses TRBD1 or TRBD2 (5 bases each). The V gene lost 0 bases and the J gene lost 7 bases, with 14 bases spanning the gap. This CDR3 contains 14 residues. In germline, CDR1 is SGHRS, CDR2 YFSETQ.